The 6 T cell receptor beta chains listed next were all sequenced from one sample in a study of T cell clonality in common variable immunodeficiency. Study results and limitations: Fewer deletions and N-nucleotide insertions were reportedly seen in common variable immunodeficiency TCR beta sequences.

No antigen has been identified for these receptors. Clones were sequenced by immunoSEQ multiplex PCR, and TCRdb holds only the in-frame ones, with some missing. The ten top clones account for approximately 4.4%, within a sample of some 16,000 clones. Sequencing was performed on peripheral blood mononuclear cells. These receptors originate from a human donor with common variable immunodeficiency.

To note about this clone: The read stops 3 residues short of the end of the CDR3; the missing end is completed from the germline J gene. The chain uses TRBV11-3 and TRBJ2-1; D might be TRBD2 (7 bases). The germline CDR1 and CDR2 sequences are SGHNT and YENEEA. V was cut by 1 base and J by 8 bases, with 12 bases left in between. The length of the CDR3 is 14 residues. CDR3 protein: CASSLGGGPDEQFF. CDR3 DNA (partial): TGTGCCAGCAGCTTAGGGGGGGGGCCCGATGAG.

Turning to this clone: Coverage ceases 3 residues before the CDR3 finishes, and the germline J gene fills in the end. The chain joins TRBV30 to TRBJ1-2; 10 bases fit TRBD1. Trimming removed 3 bases from V and 3 bases from J; junction bases left unmatched: 4. Germline V gene data show CDR1 as GTSNPN and CDR2 as SVGIG (reference sequence). The CDR3 loop spans 14 amino acids. CDR3 bases read: TGTGCCTGGAGCGCCGGGACAGGGGACTATGGC. Residues: CAWSAGTGDYG. The entire CDR3 is CAWSAGTGDYGYTF. The variable domain in full, completed from reference TRBV30 and TRBJ1-2, reads SQTIHQWPATLVQPVGSPLSLECTVEGTSNPNLYWYRQAAGRGLQLLFYSVGIGQISSEVPQNLSASRPQDRQFILSSKKLLLSDSGFYLCAWSAGTGDYGYTFGSGTRLTVV.

As to this clone: With the read ending 3 residues before the CDR3 end, the germline J gene is used to fill in that end. The chain is built from TRBV5-4 and TRBJ2-3; 9 nucleotides agree with TRBD2. CDR3 length: 15 amino acids. Germline-derived CDR1 and CDR2 are SGHNT and YYREEE (reference sequence). Trimming took 7 bases from V and 5 from J; bases not matched to a gene: 11. CDR3 region: CASRGEPSGEDTQYF. The sequenced part of the CDR3 DNA is TGTGCCAGCCGCGGCGAGCCTAGCGGGGAAGATACG.

Comments on this clone: The read gets to within 3 residues of the CDR3 end, and the germline J gene fills in the rest. The rearrangement uses TRBV7-7 and TRBJ2-7, with a tentative D call TRBD1 (6 bases). Looked up from germline, CDR1 is SSHAT and CDR2 is FNYEAQ (reference sequence). Trimming took 5 bases from V and 4 from J, leaving 15 bases between them. The CDR3 is made up of 14 amino acids. The CDR3 spells CASSLTPGAYEQYF. The part of the CDR3 DNA that was read is TGTGCCAGCAGCCTCACCCCAGGGGCTTACGAG.

With respect to this clone: The read terminates 3 residues before the CDR3 end, so the remaining end is supplied by the germline J gene. The V and J genes are TRBV30 and TRBJ1-2; D is unresolved. The CDR3 runs to 12 residues. CDR1 is GTSNPN and CDR2 is SVGIG in the germline V gene (reference sequence). The V end lost 0 bases, the J end lost 7 bases, and 9 bases lay between the germline ends. CDR3: CAWSVYTGGYTF. The sequenced part of the CDR3 DNA is TGTGCCTGGAGTGTGTACACGGGTGGC.

A note on this clone: The read falls 3 residues short of the CDR3 end, and the missing part is taken from the germline J gene. This rearrangement joins TRBV28 to TRBJ1-1, with TRBD1 as a possible D gene (5 bases). The CDR3 runs to 14 residues. Trimming removed 1 base from V and 3 bases from J, with 9 bases in between. CDR1 and CDR2 (germline): MDHEN, SYDVKM. The CDR3 bases that were read are TGTGCCAGCAGTTTATTGGGAGGGGACACTGAA. Its protein is CASSLLGGDTE. The full-length CDR3 reads as CASSLLGGDTEAFF.